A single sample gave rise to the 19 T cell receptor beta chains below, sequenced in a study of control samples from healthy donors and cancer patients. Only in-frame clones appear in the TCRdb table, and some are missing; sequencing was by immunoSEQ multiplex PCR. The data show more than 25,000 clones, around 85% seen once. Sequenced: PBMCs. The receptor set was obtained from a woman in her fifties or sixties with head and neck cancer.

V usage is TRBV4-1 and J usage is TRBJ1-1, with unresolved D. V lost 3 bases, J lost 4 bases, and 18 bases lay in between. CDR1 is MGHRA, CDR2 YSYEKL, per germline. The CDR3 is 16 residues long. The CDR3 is CASSQETRGSLTEAFF. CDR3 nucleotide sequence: TGCGCCAGCAGCCAGGAAACCCGAGGCAGCCTCACTGAAGCTTTCTTT.

CDR3 loop: CASSKFPYGGGGGEQYF. As DNA, the CDR3 is TGTGCCAGCAGCAAATTCCCATATGGGGGGGGTGGAGGGGAGCAGTACTTC. V gene TRBV21-1 combines with J gene TRBJ2-7; the table gives TRBD2 as D, unverified against the DNA. TRBV21-1 is a pseudogene segment. The CDR3 runs 17 residues.

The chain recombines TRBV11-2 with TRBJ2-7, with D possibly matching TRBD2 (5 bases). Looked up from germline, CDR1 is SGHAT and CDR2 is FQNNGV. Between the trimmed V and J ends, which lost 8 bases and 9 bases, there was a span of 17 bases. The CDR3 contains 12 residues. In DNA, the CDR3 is TGTGCCAGCGGCTCCTCTAGCAGGCTGCAGTACTTC. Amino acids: CASGSSSRLQYF.

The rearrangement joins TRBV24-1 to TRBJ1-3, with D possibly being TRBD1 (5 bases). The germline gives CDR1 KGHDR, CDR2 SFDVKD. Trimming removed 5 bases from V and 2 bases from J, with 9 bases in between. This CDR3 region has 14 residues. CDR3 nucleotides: TGTGCCACCAGTGGGACGGGGGCTGGAAACACCATATATTTT. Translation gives CATSGTGAGNTIYF.

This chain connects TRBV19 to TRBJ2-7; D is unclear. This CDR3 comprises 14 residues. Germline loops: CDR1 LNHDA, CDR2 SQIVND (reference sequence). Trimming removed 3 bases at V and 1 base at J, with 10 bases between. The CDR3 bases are TGTGCCAGTAGTATTTTAGGCGGTTCCTACGAGCAGTACTTC. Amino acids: CASSILGGSYEQYF.

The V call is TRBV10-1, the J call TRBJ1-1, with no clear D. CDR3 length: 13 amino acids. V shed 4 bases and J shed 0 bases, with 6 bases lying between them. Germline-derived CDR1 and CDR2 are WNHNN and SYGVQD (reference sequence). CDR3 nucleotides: TGCGCCAGCAGTGCGGGCATGAACACTGAAGCTTTCTTT. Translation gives CASSAGMNTEAFF.

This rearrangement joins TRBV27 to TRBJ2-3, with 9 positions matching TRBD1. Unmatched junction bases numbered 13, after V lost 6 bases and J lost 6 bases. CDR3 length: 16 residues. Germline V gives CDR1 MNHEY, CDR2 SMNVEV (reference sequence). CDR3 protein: CASRPPGTGRVDTQYF. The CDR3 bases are TGTGCCAGCAGGCCCCCCGGGACAGGGCGAGTGGATACGCAGTATTTT.

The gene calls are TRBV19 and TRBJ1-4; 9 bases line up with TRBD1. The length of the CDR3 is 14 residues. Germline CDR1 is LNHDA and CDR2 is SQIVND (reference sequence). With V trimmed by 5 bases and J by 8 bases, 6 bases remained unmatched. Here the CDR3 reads CASSDRDREEKLFF. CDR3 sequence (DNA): TGTGCCAGTAGTGACCGGGACAGGGAAGAAAAACTGTTTTTT.

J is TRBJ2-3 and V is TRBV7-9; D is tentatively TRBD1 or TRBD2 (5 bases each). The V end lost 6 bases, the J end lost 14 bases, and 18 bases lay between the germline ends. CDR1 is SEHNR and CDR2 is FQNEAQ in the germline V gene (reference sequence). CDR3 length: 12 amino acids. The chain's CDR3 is CASRSGTASLYF. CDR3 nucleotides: TGTGCCAGCAGATCCGGGACGGCATCCCTGTATTTT.

CDR3 in amino acids: CASSTAPNRWRSSYNEQFF. The DNA for the CDR3 is TGTGCCAGCAGCACAGCTCCCAACCGGTGGAGAAGCTCCTACAATGAGCAGTTCTTC. The V and J genes are TRBV7-2 and TRBJ2-1; no firm D call. In germline, CDR1 is SGHTA, CDR2 FQGNSA. The germline V and J ends were trimmed by 5 bases and 0 bases, with 23 bases remaining between them. The CDR3 spans 19 residues.

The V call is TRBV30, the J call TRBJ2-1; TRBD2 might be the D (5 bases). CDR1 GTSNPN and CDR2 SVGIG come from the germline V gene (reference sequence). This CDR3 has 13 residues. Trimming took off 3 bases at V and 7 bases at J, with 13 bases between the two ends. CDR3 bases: TGTGCCTGGAGCGAGGGCCTGGGGAATGAGCAGTTCTTC. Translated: CAWSEGLGNEQFF.

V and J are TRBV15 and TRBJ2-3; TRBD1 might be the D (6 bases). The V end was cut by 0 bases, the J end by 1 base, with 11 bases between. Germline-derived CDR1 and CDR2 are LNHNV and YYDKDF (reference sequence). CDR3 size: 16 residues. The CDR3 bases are TGTGCCACCAGCAGAGACAGGGGATGGGGCACAGATACGCAGTATTTT. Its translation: CATSRDRGWGTDTQYF.

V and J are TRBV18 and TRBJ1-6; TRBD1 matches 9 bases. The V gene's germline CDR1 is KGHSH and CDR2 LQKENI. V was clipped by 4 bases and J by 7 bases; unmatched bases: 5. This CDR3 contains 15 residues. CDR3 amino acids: CASSRTGTGNSPLHF. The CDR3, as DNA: TGTGCCAGCTCACGGACCGGGACAGGGAATTCACCCCTCCACTTT. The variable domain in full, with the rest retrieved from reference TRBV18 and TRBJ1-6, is NAGVMQNPRHLVRRRGQEARLRCSPMKGHSHVYWYRQLPEEGLKFMVYLQKENIIDESGMPKERFSAEFPKEGPSILRIQQVVRGDSAAYFCASSRTGTGNSPLHFGNGTRLTVT.

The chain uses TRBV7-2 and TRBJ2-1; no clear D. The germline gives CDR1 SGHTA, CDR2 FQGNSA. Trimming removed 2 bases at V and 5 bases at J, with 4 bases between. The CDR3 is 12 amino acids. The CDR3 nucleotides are TGTGCCAGCAGCTTAAGGGACAATGAGCAGTTCTTC. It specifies CASSLRDNEQFF.

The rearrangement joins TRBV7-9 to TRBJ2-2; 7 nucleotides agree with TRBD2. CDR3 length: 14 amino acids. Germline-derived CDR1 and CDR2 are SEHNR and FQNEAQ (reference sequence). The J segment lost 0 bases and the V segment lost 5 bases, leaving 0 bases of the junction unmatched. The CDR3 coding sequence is TGTGCCAGCAGCGCGGGAGCGAACACCGGGGAGCTGTTTTTT. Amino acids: CASSAGANTGELFF. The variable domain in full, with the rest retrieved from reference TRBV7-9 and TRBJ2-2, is DTGVSQNPRHKITKRGQNVTFRCDPISEHNRLYWYRQTLGQGPEFLTYFQNEAQLEKSRLLSDRFSAERPKGSFSTLEIQRTEQGDSAMYLCASSAGANTGELFFGEGSRLTVL.

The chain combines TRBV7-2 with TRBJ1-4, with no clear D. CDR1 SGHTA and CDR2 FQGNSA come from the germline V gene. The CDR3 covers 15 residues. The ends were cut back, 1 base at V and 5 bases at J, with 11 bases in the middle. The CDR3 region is CASSLDGRGNEKLFF. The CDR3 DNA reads TGTGCCAGCAGCTTAGACGGGAGAGGGAATGAAAAACTGTTTTTT.

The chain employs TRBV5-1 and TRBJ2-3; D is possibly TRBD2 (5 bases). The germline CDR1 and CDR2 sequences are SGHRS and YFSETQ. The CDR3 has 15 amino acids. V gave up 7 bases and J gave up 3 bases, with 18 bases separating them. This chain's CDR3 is CASLEGTVRTDTQYF. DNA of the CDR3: TGCGCCAGCCTTGAGGGAACAGTACGTACAGATACGCAGTATTTT.

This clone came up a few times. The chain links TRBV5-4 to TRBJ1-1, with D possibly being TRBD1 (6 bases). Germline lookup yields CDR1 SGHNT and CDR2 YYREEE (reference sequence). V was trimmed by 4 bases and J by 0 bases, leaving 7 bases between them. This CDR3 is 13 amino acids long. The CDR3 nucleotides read TGTGCCAGCAGCACAGGGTTGAACACTGAAGCTTTCTTT. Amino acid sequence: CASSTGLNTEAFF.

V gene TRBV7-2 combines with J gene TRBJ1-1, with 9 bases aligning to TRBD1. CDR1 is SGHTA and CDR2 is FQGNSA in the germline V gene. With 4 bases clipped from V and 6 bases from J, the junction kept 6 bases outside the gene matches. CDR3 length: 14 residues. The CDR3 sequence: CASSSRQGDSEAFF. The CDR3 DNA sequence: TGTGCCAGCAGCTCCCGACAGGGGGACTCTGAAGCTTTCTTT.